These 5 T cell receptor beta chains share one sample of origin, sequenced in a study of blood T cell repertoires in COVID-19. Some clones are missing from TCRdb's copy, which holds only in-frame ones; the method was immunoSEQ multiplex PCR. The sample consists of under 300,000 clones, roughly 88% of them appearing once. Material: PBMCs or T cells enriched from blood (not recorded which). The source of these receptors is a woman aged 25 to 45 who had recovered from COVID-19.

V gene TRBV28 combines with J gene TRBJ1-3; D perhaps matches TRBD1 (6 bases). Trimming removed 6 bases from V and 2 bases from J, with 23 bases in between. Germline CDR1 reads MDHEN; CDR2 reads SYDVKM. This CDR3 has 18 residues. CDR3 nucleotide sequence: TGTGCCAGCAGCTCTGCCGCTCTACAGGGTGGGCCTGGAAACACCATATATTTT. This translates into CASSSAALQGGPGNTIYF.

The chain links TRBV30 to TRBJ2-7; D may be TRBD1 (5 bases). V lost 4 bases, J lost 6 bases, and 10 bases lay in between. There are 11 residues in the CDR3. Germline CDR1 is GTSNPN and CDR2 is SVGIG (reference sequence). CDR3 sequence (DNA): TGTGCCTGGAACAGGTGGGGCGAGCAGTACTTC. This sequence encodes CAWNRWGEQYF.

This clone was recorded at least ten times. The chain uses TRBV2 and TRBJ2-1; 8 bases align to TRBD2. The CDR3 runs 13 residues. Germline CDR1 SNHLY, CDR2 FYNNEI. The trim removed 6 bases at V and 8 bases at J, leaving 6 bases unmatched. CDR3 nucleotides: TGTGCCAGCAGGGAAACGGGACTAGATGAGCAGTTCTTC. It encodes CASRETGLDEQFF.

The J gene is TRBJ2-7, the V gene TRBV19; TRBD2 is a possible D gene (5 bases). Trimming stripped 4 bases from V and 2 bases from J, with 15 bases between. The CDR3 extends over 15 amino acids. Germline CDR1 reads LNHDA; CDR2 reads SQIVND (reference sequence). The CDR3 nucleotides are TGTGCCAGTAGTAATTCGGGGAGTCGGGCCTACGAGCAGTACTTC. Its protein is CASSNSGSRAYEQYF. Based on the CDR3 plus reference TRBV19 and TRBJ2-7, the full variable domain is DGGITQSPKYLFRKEGQNVTLSCEQNLNHDAMYWYRQDPGQGLRLIYYSQIVNDFQKGDIAEGYSVSREKKESFPLTVTSAQKNPTAFYLCASSNSGSRAYEQYFGPGTRLTVT.

The chain is built from TRBV3-1 (or the pseudogene TRBV3-2) and TRBJ1-2; TRBD1 matches at 9 bases. CDR3 length: 15 residues. V was clipped by 4 bases and J by 5 bases; unmatched bases: 8. The germline V gene has CDR1 LGHDT and CDR2 YNNKEL (reference sequence). The CDR3 DNA reads as TGTGCCAGCAGCCCTGACAGGGGGAGGTTATATGGCTACACCTTC. The encoded protein is CASSPDRGRLYGYTF.